This T cell receptor beta chain was retrieved from a study of breast tumors, draining lymph nodes, adjacent tissues. Study-wide results and limits: Data fit most tumor T cells coming from lymph node, expanding in tumor.

The CDR3 consists of 15 residues. Germline assignment: CDR1 MNHNS and CDR2 SASEGT. Trimming left V 5 bases short and J 0 bases short, with 12 bases between. TCRdb processed the multiplex PCR reads anew with MiXCR; each CDR3 protein has one entry. The sample contains 30,000 to 40,000 distinct CDR3 sequences, 35% to 40% of which appear only once. This clonotype was counted a few times. Its antigen is unknown. This clonotype originated in a female donor with breast cancer. Some clones in this sample may be carry-over from other donors' samples. Sequencing was done on a sample of breast tumor tissue. The chain links TRBV6-1 to TRBJ2-3, with no clear D. The CDR3 spells CASSLVGISTDTQYF. The CDR3 coding sequence is TGTGCCAGCAGTCTAGTTGGGATTAGCACAGATACGCAGTATTTT.